Reported below is one TCR beta chain. This sample is part of a study of technical replicates of blood from several donors. The data were produced by immunoSEQ multiplex PCR, yet TCRdb's version contains in-frame clones alone and is incomplete. The table records 50,000 to 70,000 clones, around 88% of them present only once. The sequencing input was PBMCs. This TCR was sampled from a human donor in good health. Some clones in this sample may be carry-over from other donors' samples.

Written as DNA, the CDR3 is TGCGCCAGCAGTCAATCGTATGACTCCCGAGGGGGGAACACTGAAGCTTTCTTT. Translated, it gives CASSQSYDSRGGNTEAFF. This chain uses TRBV23-1 with TRBJ1-1; D possibly corresponds to TRBD1 (6 bases). TRBV23-1 is given ORF status, its function remaining uncertain. The CDR3 is made up of 18 amino acids. V was trimmed by 0 bases and J by 1 base, leaving 18 bases between them.